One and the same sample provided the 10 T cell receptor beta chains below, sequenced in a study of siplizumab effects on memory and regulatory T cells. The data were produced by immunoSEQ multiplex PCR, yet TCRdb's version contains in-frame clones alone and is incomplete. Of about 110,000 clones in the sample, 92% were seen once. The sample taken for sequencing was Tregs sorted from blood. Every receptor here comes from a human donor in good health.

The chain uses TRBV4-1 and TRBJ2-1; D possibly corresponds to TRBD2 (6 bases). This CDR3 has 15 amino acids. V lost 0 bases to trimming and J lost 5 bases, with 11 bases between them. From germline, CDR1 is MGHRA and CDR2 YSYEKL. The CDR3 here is CASSQDGGPDNEQFF. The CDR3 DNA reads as TGCGCCAGCAGCCAAGACGGGGGTCCCGACAATGAGCAGTTCTTC.

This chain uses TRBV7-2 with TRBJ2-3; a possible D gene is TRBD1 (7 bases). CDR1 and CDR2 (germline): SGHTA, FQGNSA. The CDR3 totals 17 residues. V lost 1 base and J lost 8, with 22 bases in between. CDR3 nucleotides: TGTGCCAGCAGCTTAGTAGGAGGGGGCGCACACACGGGTACGCAGTATTTT. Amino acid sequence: CASSLVGGGAHTGTQYF.

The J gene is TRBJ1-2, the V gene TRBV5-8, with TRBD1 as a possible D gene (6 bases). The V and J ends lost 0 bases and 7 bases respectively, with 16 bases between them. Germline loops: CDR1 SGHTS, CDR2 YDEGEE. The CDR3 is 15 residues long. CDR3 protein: CASSLGLTRGSGYTF. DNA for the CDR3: TGTGCCAGCAGCTTGGGGCTAACCAGGGGCAGTGGCTACACCTTC.

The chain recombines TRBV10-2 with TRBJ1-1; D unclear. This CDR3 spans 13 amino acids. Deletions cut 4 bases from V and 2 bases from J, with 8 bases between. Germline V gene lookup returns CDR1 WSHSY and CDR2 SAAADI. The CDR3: CASSVLDNTEAFF. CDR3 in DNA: TGCGCCAGCAGTGTTTTGGACAACACTGAAGCTTTCTTT.

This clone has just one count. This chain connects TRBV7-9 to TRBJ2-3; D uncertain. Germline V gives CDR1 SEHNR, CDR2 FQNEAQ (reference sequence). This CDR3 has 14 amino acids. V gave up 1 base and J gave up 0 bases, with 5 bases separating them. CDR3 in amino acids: CASSLVYSTDTQYF. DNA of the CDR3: TGTGCCAGCAGCTTAGTCTACAGCACAGATACGCAGTATTTT.

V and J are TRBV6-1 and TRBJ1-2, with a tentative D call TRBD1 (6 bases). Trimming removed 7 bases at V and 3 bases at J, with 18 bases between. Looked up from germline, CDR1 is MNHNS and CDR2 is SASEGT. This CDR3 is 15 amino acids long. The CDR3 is CASTMGGGIDYGYTF. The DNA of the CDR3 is TGTGCCAGCACCATGGGAGGGGGAATTGACTATGGCTACACCTTC.

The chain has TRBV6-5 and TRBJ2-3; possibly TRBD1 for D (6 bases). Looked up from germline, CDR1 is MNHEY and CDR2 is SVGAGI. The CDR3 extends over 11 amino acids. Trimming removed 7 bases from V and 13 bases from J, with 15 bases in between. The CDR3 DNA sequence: TGTGCCAGCACTGAAGGGGGTGTTGAGTATTTT. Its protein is CASTEGGVEYF.

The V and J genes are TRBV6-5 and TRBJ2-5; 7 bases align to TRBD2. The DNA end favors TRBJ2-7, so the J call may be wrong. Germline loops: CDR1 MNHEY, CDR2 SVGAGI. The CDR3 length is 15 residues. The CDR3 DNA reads TGTGCCAGCAGCCCTGTAGGCGGGAGAGTTTACGAGCAGTACTTC. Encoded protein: CASSPVGGRVYEQYF.

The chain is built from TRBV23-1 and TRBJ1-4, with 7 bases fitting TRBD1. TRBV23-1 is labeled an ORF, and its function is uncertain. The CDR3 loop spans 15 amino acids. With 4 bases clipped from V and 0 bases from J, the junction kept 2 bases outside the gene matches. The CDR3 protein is CASSRDSSTNEKLFF. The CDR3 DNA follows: TGCGCCAGCAGTCGGGACAGCTCAACTAATGAAAAACTGTTTTTT.

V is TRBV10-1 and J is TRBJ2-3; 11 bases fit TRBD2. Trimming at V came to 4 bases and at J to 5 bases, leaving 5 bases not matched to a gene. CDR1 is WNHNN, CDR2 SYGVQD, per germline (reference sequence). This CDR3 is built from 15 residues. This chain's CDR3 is CASSVLAGVVDTQYF. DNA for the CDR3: TGCGCCAGCAGTGTACTAGCGGGAGTAGTAGATACGCAGTATTTT.